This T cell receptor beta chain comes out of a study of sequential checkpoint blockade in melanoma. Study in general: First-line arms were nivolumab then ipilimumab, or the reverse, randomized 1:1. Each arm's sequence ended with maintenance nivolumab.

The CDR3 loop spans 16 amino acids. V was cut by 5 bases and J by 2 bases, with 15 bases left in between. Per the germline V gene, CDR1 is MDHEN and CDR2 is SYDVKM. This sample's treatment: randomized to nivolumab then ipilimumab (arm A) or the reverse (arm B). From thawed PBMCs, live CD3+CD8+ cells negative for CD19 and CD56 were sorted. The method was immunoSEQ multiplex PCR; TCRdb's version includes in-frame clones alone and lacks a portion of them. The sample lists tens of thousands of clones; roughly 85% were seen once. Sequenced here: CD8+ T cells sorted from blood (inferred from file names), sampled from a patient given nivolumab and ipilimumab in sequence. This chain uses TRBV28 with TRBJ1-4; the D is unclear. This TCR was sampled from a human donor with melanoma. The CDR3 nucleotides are TGTGCCAGCAGTGAATCTCGTTGGGCGACTAATGAAAAACTGTTTTTT. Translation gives CASSESRWATNEKLFF.